The clone carrying this T cell receptor beta chain was detected once. Combining a sample-barcoded 5' primer with a J-beta primer mix, a second PCR ran for 7 to 11 cycles. Each cDNA was tagged by a template-switch adaptor containing 12 random nucleotides. MiXCR, applied by TCRdb to the 5' RACE reads, yields one record per CDR3 protein. In the table there are roughly 800,000 distinct CDR3 sequences, about 62% of which are singletons. The data derive from a study of blood T cells in healthy people across ages. The V end was cut by 1 base, the J end by 6 bases, with 13 bases between. The CDR3 consists of 15 residues. Germline V gives CDR1 MDHEN, CDR2 SYDVKM.

Sequenced sample: blood. The chain has TRBV28 and TRBJ2-1, with a weak D call TRBD1 (6 bases). The receptor was isolated from a man aged 25 to 40 in good health. The CDR3 sequence: CASSLFLAGVNEQFF. For the CDR3, the DNA is TGTGCCAGCAGTTTATTTCTGGCAGGGGTCAATGAGCAGTTCTTC.